This passage covers 25 T cell receptor beta chains from one sample sequenced in a study of blood T cell repertoires in COVID-19. Clones were sequenced by immunoSEQ multiplex PCR, and TCRdb holds only the in-frame ones, with some missing. The table has more than 110,000 clones, around 86% seen once; the top ten hold about 4.3%. Input material: peripheral blood. The source of these receptors is a woman of 80 years or more with acute or convalescent COVID-19.

This rearrangement joins TRBV4-2 to TRBJ1-6; D not certain. V lost 0 bases to trimming and J lost 13 bases, with 10 bases between them. The CDR3 runs to 13 residues. Germline V gives CDR1 LGHNA, CDR2 YNFKEQ. The CDR3 is CASSQDGGVPLHF. The CDR3 DNA reads TGTGCCAGCAGCCAAGATGGCGGGGTCCCCCTCCACTTT.

J is TRBJ2-7 and V is TRBV5-1; D is ambiguous. Germline V gives CDR1 SGHRS, CDR2 YFSETQ. Trimming shortened V by 3 bases and J by 2 bases, and 9 bases separated the two germline ends. CDR3 size: 13 residues. The CDR3 DNA reads TGCGCCAGCAGCTCTTCTTATCCCTACGAGCAGTACTTC. Translated: CASSSSYPYEQYF.

The CDR3 here is CATSDGSGRSTDTQYF. The CDR3 nucleotides read TGTGCCACCAGTGACGGTAGCGGGAGGAGCACAGATACGCAGTATTTT. The rearrangement links TRBV24-1 to TRBJ2-3; 10 bases match TRBD2. CDR3 length equals 16 residues. Germline CDR1 KGHDR, CDR2 SFDVKD. V was pared by 4 bases and J by 0 bases, with 3 bases of the junction left unmatched.

The rearrangement joins TRBV5-1 to TRBJ1-2, with 8 bases that match TRBD1. The CDR3 length is 11 residues. The J segment lost 10 bases and the V segment lost 1 base, leaving 0 bases of the junction unmatched. Germline CDR1 SGHRS, CDR2 YFSETQ. In DNA form, the CDR3 reads TGCGCCAGCAGCTTGCAGGGGGCCTACACCTTC. Protein sequence: CASSLQGAYTF.

This clone was observed many times. The chain uses TRBV5-1 and TRBJ1-5; D unclear. Trimming stripped 2 bases from V and 6 bases from J, with 6 bases between. Germline V CDR1 and CDR2: SGHRS, YFSETQ. CDR3 size: 12 residues. The CDR3 spells CASSLPGQPQHF. Written as DNA, the CDR3 is TGCGCCAGCAGCTTACCAGGTCAGCCCCAGCATTTT.

The chain uses TRBV4-1 and TRBJ2-7; a possible D gene is TRBD1 (5 bases). The germline V gene encodes CDR1 MGHRA and CDR2 YSYEKL. CDR3 length equals 17 residues. V was clipped by 1 base and J by 2 bases, with 18 bases between them. CDR3 in DNA: TGCGCCAGCAGCCAAGGAACCAGGGAAAAGGTCCCCTACGAGCAGTACTTC. It yields the protein CASSQGTREKVPYEQYF.

The V call is TRBV20-1, the J call TRBJ2-1; D is perhaps TRBD1 (6 bases). Germline V CDR1 and CDR2: DFQATT, SNEGSKA (reference sequence). The length of the CDR3 is 11 residues. Trimming pared 3 bases from V and 6 bases from J, leaving 6 bases between. The CDR3: CSASRGNEQFF. DNA for the CDR3: TGCAGTGCTAGCAGGGGCAATGAGCAGTTCTTC.

The J gene is TRBJ1-5, the V gene TRBV6-5, with D possibly being TRBD1 (5 bases). Germline CDR1 reads MNHEY; CDR2 reads SVGAGI. Trimming shortened V by 7 bases and J by 4 bases, and 11 bases separated the two germline ends. CDR3 length equals 13 residues. CDR3 region: CASKGRENQPQHF. In nucleotides, the CDR3 is TGTGCCAGCAAGGGCAGGGAAAATCAGCCCCAGCATTTT.

The chain uses TRBV6-5 and TRBJ2-1; D not certain. V dropped 3 bases and J dropped 3 bases, with 12 bases sitting between them. CDR3 length: 15 residues. Germline V gives CDR1 MNHEY, CDR2 SVGAGI. CDR3 amino acids: CASSYGLGGYNEQFF. Written as DNA, the CDR3 is TGTGCCAGCAGTTATGGTCTAGGTGGCTACAATGAGCAGTTCTTC.

The chain couples TRBV5-1 to TRBJ2-7; D might be TRBD1 (6 bases). Trimming removed 2 bases from V and 0 bases from J, with 18 bases in between. Germline V gives CDR1 SGHRS, CDR2 YFSETQ. This CDR3 comprises 17 residues. CDR3 DNA sequence: TGCGCCAGCAGCTTCGACCCTAGGGACACAAACTCCTACGAGCAGTACTTC. Its protein product is CASSFDPRDTNSYEQYF.

The chain combines TRBV5-1 with TRBJ2-1; a possible D gene is TRBD2 (6 bases). Germline values: CDR1 SGHRS, CDR2 YFSETQ. CDR3 size: 16 residues. V lost 0 bases to trimming and J lost 6 bases, with 16 bases between them. CDR3 DNA: TGCGCCAGCAGCTTGGGATGGAGGGCGCTAGCCAATGAGCAGTTCTTC. Residues: CASSLGWRALANEQFF.

The chain combines TRBV5-1 with TRBJ2-3; D perhaps matches TRBD1 (5 bases). Per the germline V gene, CDR1 is SGHRS and CDR2 is YFSETQ. Trimming removed 0 bases from V and 6 bases from J, with 14 bases in between. The CDR3 is 15 residues long. The CDR3 here is CASSLDGRAPDTQYF. CDR3 bases: TGCGCCAGCAGCTTGGATGGCAGGGCCCCCGATACGCAGTATTTT.

The CDR3 bases are TGTGCCTCTAGACCCGGACTGGGAACTAACACTGAAGCTTTCTTT. This encodes CASRPGLGTNTEAFF. The chain uses TRBV10-3 and TRBJ1-1; D remains unclear. The ends were cut back, 11 bases at V and 2 bases at J, with 21 bases in the middle. CDR1 is ENHRY, CDR2 SYGVKD, per germline. This CDR3 is built from 15 residues.

The CDR3 is CASSESLWGGEQFF. In DNA form, the CDR3 reads TGTGCCAGCAGTGAAAGTCTTTGGGGGGGTGAGCAGTTCTTC. The V call is TRBV2, the J call TRBJ2-1; 7 nucleotides line up with TRBD2. In germline, CDR1 is SNHLY, CDR2 FYNNEI. The CDR3 totals 14 residues. The V and J ends lost 2 bases and 9 bases, in that order; junction bases with no gene match: 7.

The chain combines TRBV27 with TRBJ2-4; a weak D match, TRBD2 (7 bases). Germline V gene sequence: CDR1 MNHEY, CDR2 SMNVEV (reference sequence). V was pared by 3 bases and J by 3 bases, with 18 bases between. The CDR3 is 17 amino acids. In DNA, the CDR3 is TGTGCCAGCAGTTTCGACGGGGGGCGGGCAGTCAAAAACATTCAGTACTTC. Translated, it gives CASSFDGGRAVKNIQYF.

The rearrangement links TRBV9 to TRBJ2-3; no clear D gene. The germline gives CDR1 SGDLS, CDR2 YYNGEE. V dropped 7 bases and J dropped 2 bases, with 14 bases sitting between them. The CDR3 consists of 14 residues. CDR3 residues: CASPTAEATDTQYF. In nucleotides, the CDR3 is TGTGCCAGCCCGACCGCGGAAGCCACAGATACGCAGTATTTT. Together with reference TRBV9 and TRBJ2-3, the CDR3 gives the full variable domain: DSGVTQTPKHLITATGQRVTLRCSPRSGDLSVYWYQQSLDQGLQFLIQYYNGEERAKGNILERFSAQQFPDLHSELNLSSLELGDSALYFCASPTAEATDTQYFGPGTRLTVL.

CDR3 bases: TGCGCCAGCAGTTGGGACAGGGGGTCTGGCTACACCTTC. Protein: CASSWDRGSGYTF. The rearrangement uses TRBV5-1 and TRBJ1-2; 11 bases match TRBD1. Looked up from germline, CDR1 is SGHRS and CDR2 is YFSETQ. CDR3 length: 13 amino acids. V dropped 5 bases and J dropped 7; count of bases not matched to a gene: 4.

The chain has TRBV5-6 and TRBJ2-3; 8 nucleotides align to TRBD2. Germline trimming cut 5 bases from V and 14 bases from J; bases unmatched to any gene: 10. Germline CDR1 SGHDT, CDR2 YYEEEE. The CDR3 covers 12 residues. The CDR3 nucleotides read TGTGCCAGCAGTTCCGGGACTAGGGTCCCGTATTTT. Its protein is CASSSGTRVPYF.

This clone has just a few counts. The rearrangement joins TRBV5-1 to TRBJ2-5; weak D call: TRBD2 (6 bases). CDR1 SGHRS and CDR2 YFSETQ come from the germline V gene. V gave up 4 bases and J gave up 5 bases, with 18 bases separating them. This CDR3 spans 15 amino acids. CDR3 region: CASSGGTFIGETQYF. DNA for the CDR3: TGCGCCAGCAGCGGTGGGACTTTCATCGGGGAGACCCAGTACTTC.

The CDR3 bases are TGTGCCAGCAGCTTGAGCGGGGGGACGCAGTATTTT. Translated: CASSLSGGTQYF. The rearrangement joins TRBV5-4 to TRBJ2-3; 9 bases match TRBD2. CDR3 length: 12 amino acids. V shed 1 base, J shed 9 bases, and the junction held 0 bases outside the gene matches. Germline V gene sequence: CDR1 SGHNT, CDR2 YYREEE (reference sequence).

This rearrangement joins TRBV3-1 (or the pseudogene TRBV3-2) to TRBJ2-1; D ambiguous. The V and J ends lost 2 bases and 10 bases respectively, with 9 bases between them. The CDR3 is 12 residues long. Germline CDR1 is LGHDT and CDR2 is YNNKEL (reference sequence). The CDR3 nucleotides read TGTGCCAGCAGCCAAATAGCTGGCGAGCAGTTCTTC. Residues: CASSQIAGEQFF.

This sequence joins TRBV24-1 and TRBJ1-4; D remains unclear. Germline CDR1 reads KGHDR; CDR2 reads SFDVKD. The V end was cut by 6 bases, the J end by 3 bases, with 7 bases between. The CDR3 is made up of 13 amino acids. CDR3 residues: CATSRGSNEKLFF. Here the CDR3 DNA reads TGTGCCACCAGTCGGGGATCTAATGAAAAACTGTTTTTT.

This clone turned up a few times. The rearrangement joins TRBV4-1 to TRBJ2-7, with a tentative D call TRBD1 (5 bases). The V gene's germline CDR1 is MGHRA and CDR2 YSYEKL. The V and J ends lost 6 bases and 2 bases respectively, with 26 bases between them. The CDR3 extends over 18 amino acids. The CDR3 DNA is TGCGCCAGCAGTCGGTCTTATAGGGCGACAGTTCCCCCCTACGAGCAGTACTTC. Its translation: CASSRSYRATVPPYEQYF.

The chain's CDR3 is CASSYAPGGGYTF. As DNA, the CDR3 is TGTGCCAGCAGTTACGCGCCTGGAGGTGGCTACACCTTC. The chain has TRBV6-2 or TRBV6-3 and TRBJ1-2; unclear D gene. Trimming stripped 2 bases from V and 7 bases from J, with 11 bases between. The germline CDR1 and CDR2 sequences are MNHEY and SVGEGT. The CDR3 consists of 13 residues.

The chain is built from TRBV4-2 and TRBJ2-7; 8 nucleotides match TRBD1. V was pared by 0 bases and J by 4 bases, with 5 bases of the junction left unmatched. The germline V gene has CDR1 LGHNA and CDR2 YNFKEQ. The CDR3 runs to 15 residues. The CDR3 bases are TGTGCCAGCAGCCAAGAATCGGACAGGGATTACGAGCAGTACTTC. This sequence encodes CASSQESDRDYEQYF.